The rows below give T cell receptor beta chains drawn from one sample of a study of T-cell memory formation after mild COVID-19. TCRdb redid the calling of the 5' RACE reads with MiXCR, one entry per CDR3 protein. The sample shows hundreds of thousands of distinct CDR3 sequences, roughly 8.2% of them seen only once. Input material: PBMCs or a T cell subset sorted from them (not recorded which). The receptors originated from a man younger than 30 who had mild COVID-19 (a few samples of this study predate the infection). Cell type and time point are not known. Each CDR3 is given with its conserved first and last residue. The order of the fields is D gene, J gene, V gene, clone size, CDR3 protein, CDR3 DNA. The D gene is left open where the match is weak. Clone size, where shown, is once, few, many, or a class for clones that have expanded.

D: TRBD1; J: TRBJ2-7; V: TRBV7-2; size: few; CDR3: CASSRLGTGAYEQYF; DNA: TGTGCCAGCAGCCGTCTGGGGACAGGGGCGTACGAGCAGTACTTC
D: -; J: TRBJ2-5; V: TRBV7-3; size: -; CDR3: CASSPAPRSAQYF; DNA: TGTGCCAGCAGCCCCGCCCCCCGTTCGGCCCAGTACTTC
D: -; J: TRBJ2-7; V: TRBV20-1; size: few; CDR3: CSARAVSSYEQYF; DNA: TGCAGTGCTAGAGCGGTCAGCTCCTACGAGCAGTACTTC
D: -; J: TRBJ1-2; V: TRBV6-6; size: few; CDR3: CASSWGRQVRIYGYTF; DNA: TGTGCCAGCAGTTGGGGAAGACAGGTCCGGATCTATGGCTACACCTTC
D: -; J: TRBJ1-5; V: TRBV5-5; size: many; CDR3: CASSLEGDGGQPQHF; DNA: TGTGCCAGCAGCTTGGAAGGGGACGGTGGACAGCCCCAGCATTTT
D: -; J: TRBJ2-7; V: TRBV20-1; size: few; CDR3: CSARAFSGGLEQYF; DNA: TGCAGTGCTAGAGCCTTCTCCGGCGGTCTCGAGCAGTACTTC
D: TRBD1; J: TRBJ1-2; V: TRBV6-5; size: few; CDR3: CATMTGLAGYTF; DNA: TGTGCCACAATGACAGGGCTCGCTGGCTACACCTTC
D: TRBD1; J: TRBJ1-3; V: TRBV12-3/TRBV12-4; size: medium-sized; CDR3: CASRGFRQGGGNTIYF; DNA: TGTGCCAGCAGGGGATTTAGACAGGGTGGTGGAAACACCATATATTTT
D: -; J: TRBJ2-3; V: TRBV10-1; size: -; CDR3: CASSPGVYTDTQYF; DNA: TGCGCCAGCAGTCCGGGGGTATACACAGATACGCAGTATTTT
D: -; J: TRBJ2-1; V: TRBV7-3; size: -; CDR3: CASSLNPHQGGRFF; DNA: TGTGCCAGCAGCTTAAACCCCCATCAGGGGGGGAGGTTCTTC
D: -; J: TRBJ2-1; V: TRBV24-1; size: few; CDR3: CATSDRGLIGYNEQFF; DNA: TGTGCCACCAGTGATAGGGGCCTCATAGGATACAATGAGCAGTTCTTC
D: -; J: TRBJ1-2; V: TRBV5-1; size: many; CDR3: CASSLDSYGYTF; DNA: TGTGCCAGCAGCTTGGACAGCTATGGCTACACCTTC
D: -; J: TRBJ1-2; V: TRBV25-1; size: once; CDR3: CASSEGGVTDYGYTF; DNA: TGTGCCAGCAGTGAAGGCGGGGTGACAGATTATGGCTACACCTTC
D: -; J: TRBJ2-3; V: TRBV10-3; size: many; CDR3: CAISESDGDTQYF; DNA: TGTGCCATCAGTGAGTCTGACGGAGATACGCAGTATTTT
D: -; J: TRBJ2-2; V: TRBV12-3/TRBV12-4; size: many; CDR3: CASSLRSGYTGELFF; DNA: TGTGCCAGCAGTTTAAGGTCCGGGTACACCGGGGAGCTGTTTTTT
D: -; J: TRBJ2-4; V: TRBV12-3/TRBV12-4; size: many; CDR3: CASSLLEDIQYF; DNA: TGTGCCAGCAGTTTATTAGAGGACATTCAGTACTTC
D: TRBD2; J: TRBJ2-1; V: TRBV12-3/TRBV12-4; size: few; CDR3: CASTRRGGTSEQFF; DNA: TGTGCCAGCACCCGGCGGGGGGGCACCTCTGAGCAGTTCTTC
D: -; J: TRBJ1-2; V: TRBV5-1; size: few; CDR3: CASSDQGNYGYTF; DNA: TGCGCCAGCAGCGATCAAGGCAACTATGGCTACACCTTC
D: -; J: TRBJ2-6; V: TRBV7-9; size: -; CDR3: CASSRLSGANVLTF; DNA: TGTGCCAGCAGCCGCCTCAGTGGGGCCAACGTCCTGACTTTC
D: -; J: TRBJ2-3; V: TRBV7-9; size: -; CDR3: CASSSLSGGTDTQYF; DNA: TGTGCCAGCAGCTCTCTCTCAGGGGGCACAGATACGCAGTATTTT
D: -; J: TRBJ1-3; V: TRBV4-3; size: -; CDR3: CASSQDVGGGGNTIYF; DNA: TGCGCCAGCAGCCAAGATGTGGGAGGAGGCGGAAACACCATATATTTT
D: -; J: TRBJ1-2; V: TRBV7-2; size: -; CDR3: CASSFQGIVYGYTF; DNA: TGTGCCAGCAGCTTCCAGGGTATTGTCTATGGCTACACCTTC
D: TRBD1; J: TRBJ1-1; V: TRBV7-9; size: few; CDR3: CASSPRTGRVAEAFF; DNA: TGTGCCAGCAGCCCTCGGACAGGGAGGGTCGCTGAAGCTTTCTTT
D: -; J: TRBJ2-7; V: TRBV7-2; size: -; CDR3: CASSWTLATYEQYF; DNA: TGTGCCAGCAGTTGGACATTAGCCACCTACGAGCAGTACTTC
D: TRBD1; J: TRBJ1-6; V: TRBV5-4; size: -; CDR3: CASQTGTGNSPLHF; DNA: TGTGCCAGCCAGACCGGGACAGGGAATTCACCCCTCCACTTT
D: -; J: TRBJ2-7; V: TRBV7-8; size: few; CDR3: CASSLGRPEQYF; DNA: TGTGCCAGCAGCTTAGGGAGGCCCGAGCAGTACTTC
D: -; J: TRBJ2-5; V: TRBV3-1; size: -; CDR3: CASSHLRDPSETQYF; DNA: TGTGCCAGCAGCCACCTCCGGGACCCGTCAGAGACCCAGTACTTC
D: -; J: TRBJ2-1; V: TRBV4-1; size: -; CDR3: CASSPNMGHEQFF; DNA: TGCGCCAGCAGCCCCAATATGGGGCATGAGCAGTTCTTC
D: TRBD1; J: TRBJ1-1; V: TRBV6-5; size: few; CDR3: CASSYGTGGPPRVAFF; DNA: TGTGCCAGCAGTTACGGGACAGGGGGCCCCCCAAGGGTGGCTTTCTTT
D: -; J: TRBJ1-2; V: TRBV4-2; size: few; CDR3: CASSQGTVSNYGYTF; DNA: TGTGCCAGCAGCCAAGGAACAGTCTCCAACTATGGCTACACCTTC
D: -; J: TRBJ2-2; V: TRBV11-3; size: -; CDR3: CASSLGGDPGELFF; DNA: TGTGCCAGCAGCTTAGGCGGGGACCCCGGGGAGCTGTTTTTT
D: -; J: TRBJ1-2; V: TRBV3-1; size: few; CDR3: CASSQELRDSHGYTF; DNA: TGTGCCAGCAGCCAAGAACTCAGAGACAGCCATGGCTACACCTTC
D: TRBD2; J: TRBJ2-3; V: TRBV5-1; size: -; CDR3: CASSLASGASDTQYF; DNA: TGCGCCAGCAGCTTGGCTAGCGGGGCCTCAGATACGCAGTATTTT
D: -; J: TRBJ1-4; V: TRBV5-4; size: few; CDR3: CASSLGGATNEKLFF; DNA: TGTGCCAGCAGCTTAGGCGGGGCAACTAATGAAAAACTGTTTTTT
D: -; J: TRBJ1-4; V: TRBV20-1; size: -; CDR3: CSAREGANEKLFF; DNA: TGCAGTGCTAGAGAGGGGGCTAATGAAAAACTGTTTTTT
D: -; J: TRBJ1-2; V: TRBV7-2; size: -; CDR3: CASSSDHGASAGYTF; DNA: TGTGCCAGCAGCTCCGACCACGGGGCGTCCGCTGGCTACACCTTC
D: TRBD2; J: TRBJ2-5; V: TRBV6-1; size: few; CDR3: CASRAGTSGGRGFGTQYF; DNA: TGTGCCAGCAGAGCTGGGACTAGCGGGGGCCGGGGGTTCGGGACCCAGTACTTC
D: -; J: TRBJ2-2; V: TRBV7-9; size: once; CDR3: CASSLGASAGELFF; DNA: TGTGCCAGCAGCTTAGGGGCTAGCGCCGGGGAGCTGTTTTTT